A single sample is the source of the 24 T cell receptor beta chains below, sequenced in a study of response to subunit inactivated influenza vaccine. MiXCR, run by TCRdb on the RT-PCR reads, gives a single entry per CDR3 protein. In the table there are fewer than 550,000 distinct CDR3 sequences, roughly 27% of which are singletons. The source was CD4+ T cells sorted from PBMCs, collected around 5 days after vaccination. Source of these receptors: a middle-aged man who received an inactivated influenza vaccine.

This chain uses TRBV18 with TRBJ2-7, with D hard to call. The CDR3 length is 14 residues. The germline V gene has CDR1 KGHSH and CDR2 LQKENI. V was cut by 0 bases and J by 2 bases, with 8 bases left in between. The CDR3 nucleotides are TGTGCCAGCTCACCACCTAGAGAAACCTACGAGCAGTACTTC. Encoded protein: CASSPPRETYEQYF.

A few counts support this clonotype. This chain connects TRBV15 to TRBJ2-5; possibly TRBD1 or TRBD2 for D (6 bases each). The CDR3 covers 16 residues. Trimming pared 3 bases from V and 0 bases from J, leaving 14 bases between. The germline V gene encodes CDR1 LNHNV and CDR2 YYDKDF (reference sequence). The CDR3: CATSRTLRGDQETQYF. The CDR3 DNA reads TGTGCCACCAGCAGGACCCTTAGGGGGGACCAAGAGACCCAGTACTTC.

V is TRBV6-1 and J is TRBJ2-7; 11 positions agree with TRBD1. The junction had 9 bases not matched to a gene; V was cut back by 6 bases and J by 5 bases. The CDR3 runs 15 residues. Germline assignment: CDR1 MNHNS and CDR2 SASEGT. In DNA, the CDR3 is TGTGCCAGCAGCCTGCCTGGACAGGGGGCTAACGAGCAGTACTTC. Translating it yields CASSLPGQGANEQYF.

This clonotype was observed a handful of times. CDR3 residues: CSAREWPGLAGHEQYF. The DNA for the CDR3 is TGCAGTGCTAGAGAATGGCCGGGACTAGCGGGTCATGAGCAGTACTTC. This chain joins TRBV20-1 and TRBJ2-7; 12 nucleotides line up with TRBD2. Germline V lookup: CDR1 DFQATT, CDR2 SNEGSKA (reference sequence). Germline trimming cut 0 bases from V and 7 bases from J; bases unmatched to any gene: 10. CDR3 size: 16 residues.

J is TRBJ2-7 and V is TRBV6-5, with TRBD1 matching 7 bases. The V and J ends lost 5 bases and 1 base, in that order; junction bases with no gene match: 5. This CDR3 comprises 14 residues. Germline CDR1 reads MNHEY; CDR2 reads SVGAGI. In DNA, the CDR3 is TGTGCCAGCAGTATACAGACAGGGTCCTACGAGCAGTACTTC. Translating gives CASSIQTGSYEQYF.

This clonotype was seen at least ten times. The rearrangement uses TRBV7-3 and TRBJ2-5; 7 nucleotides match TRBD1. V lost 5 bases and J lost 4; bases outside the gene matches: 4. Per germline, CDR1 SGHTA and CDR2 FQGTGA. CDR3 length: 13 residues. The CDR3 reads CASSPDRAETQYF. Here the CDR3 DNA reads TGTGCCAGCAGCCCCGACAGGGCAGAGACCCAGTACTTC.

The chain uses TRBV20-1 and TRBJ1-2, with TRBD1 as a possible D gene (6 bases). In germline, CDR1 is DFQATT, CDR2 SNEGSKA (reference sequence). The CDR3 consists of 14 residues. Trimming removed 3 bases from V and 4 bases from J, with 15 bases in between. This CDR3 is CSASSRGQGYGYTF. The CDR3 coding sequence is TGCAGTGCTAGTTCCCGGGGGCAGGGCTATGGCTACACCTTC.

There are a few counts of this clonotype. This chain joins TRBV29-1 and TRBJ1-1; D not resolved. The CDR3 loop spans 12 amino acids. Trimming took 4 bases from V and 3 from J, leaving 9 bases between them. The germline V gene has CDR1 SQVTM and CDR2 ANQGSEA. CDR3: CSVVDGDTEAFF. In DNA, the CDR3 is TGCAGCGTTGTCGACGGAGACACTGAAGCTTTCTTT. Full variable domain (rest looked up from reference TRBV29-1 and TRBJ1-1): SAVISQKPSRDICQRGTSLTIQCQVDSQVTMMFWYRQQPGQSLTLIATANQGSEATYESGFVIDKFPISRPNLTFSTLTVSNMSPEDSSIYLCSVVDGDTEAFFGQGTRLTVV.

V usage is TRBV7-9 and J usage is TRBJ2-5; D is undetermined. Trimming stripped 0 bases from V and 5 bases from J, with 4 bases between. This CDR3 is 12 amino acids long. Germline V lookup: CDR1 SEHNR, CDR2 FQNEAQ (reference sequence). The CDR3 loop reads CASSLAMETQYF. Written as DNA, the CDR3 is TGTGCCAGCAGCTTAGCTATGGAGACCCAGTACTTC.

The chain recombines TRBV20-1 with TRBJ1-2; D unclear. CDR3 size: 14 residues. Trimming left V 8 bases short and J 1 base short, with 17 bases between. Germline CDR1 is DFQATT and CDR2 is SNEGSKA (reference sequence). The CDR3 coding sequence is TGCAGTACGAAGCGGGGTGCGGGTAACTATGGCTACACCTTC. Protein sequence: CSTKRGAGNYGYTF.

This clonotype showed up just a few times. The CDR3 sequence is CASSFWGLAQYF. The CDR3 bases are TGTGCCAGCAGTTTTTGGGGCTTGGCGCAGTATTTT. The chain couples TRBV12-3 or TRBV12-4 to TRBJ2-3, with D perhaps TRBD1 (5 bases). This CDR3 is 12 amino acids long. V gave up 3 bases and J gave up 10 bases, with 11 bases separating them.

This chain uses TRBV6-5 with TRBJ2-5; D is undetermined. Germline V CDR1 and CDR2: MNHEY, SVGAGI. V was trimmed by 0 bases and J by 4 bases, leaving 9 bases between them. The CDR3 length is 14 residues. The CDR3 DNA sequence: TGTGCCAGCAGTTACTCAGAACGCCCAGAGACCCAGTACTTC. Protein product: CASSYSERPETQYF.

The chain employs TRBV20-1 and TRBJ1-5, with 7 nucleotides matching TRBD1. Trimming removed 5 bases from V and 7 bases from J; junction bases left unmatched: 5. Germline CDR1 is DFQATT and CDR2 is SNEGSKA (reference sequence). The CDR3 contains 12 residues. Here the CDR3 reads CSARRGQQPQHF. CDR3 coding DNA: TGCAGTGCTCGAAGGGGGCAACAGCCCCAGCATTTT.

The chain has TRBV4-1 and TRBJ2-1; TRBD2 matches 13 bases. The trim removed 5 bases at V and 5 bases at J, leaving 9 bases unmatched. Germline-derived CDR1 and CDR2 are MGHRA and YSYEKL. The CDR3 has 17 amino acids. CDR3 bases: TGCGCCAGCAGCAGACTAGCGGGGGGTATCAGGAACAATGAGCAGTTCTTC. Its translation: CASSRLAGGIRNNEQFF.

This clonotype was found a few times. The chain recombines TRBV5-8 with TRBJ1-1; D not resolved. Germline CDR1 SGHTS, CDR2 YDEGEE. V was pared by 2 bases and J by 4 bases, with 12 bases between. The CDR3 is 14 amino acids. The CDR3 sequence: CASSFGFGSTEAFF. In DNA, the CDR3 is TGTGCCAGCAGCTTTGGGTTTGGGAGCACTGAAGCTTTCTTT.

This clonotype was seen a handful of times. The chain couples TRBV20-1 to TRBJ1-1; D possibly corresponds to TRBD1 (6 bases). V lost 5 bases and J 6 bases, leaving 16 bases between the germline ends. This CDR3 has 13 residues. CDR1 is DFQATT and CDR2 is SNEGSKA in the germline V gene (reference sequence). In DNA form, the CDR3 reads TGCAGTGCTTCCGGCGGGGGGGCCGCTGAAGCTTTCTTT. As protein: CSASGGGAAEAFF.

The V and J genes are TRBV30 and TRBJ2-5; TRBD2 is a possible D gene (6 bases). Germline V lookup: CDR1 GTSNPN, CDR2 SVGIG (reference sequence). V gave up 7 bases and J gave up 1 base, with 13 bases separating them. CDR3 size: 13 residues. For the CDR3, the DNA is TGTGCCTTCAAAGCGGGCGGCCAAGAGACCCAGTACTTC. This encodes CAFKAGGQETQYF.

This clonotype was found many times. This sequence joins TRBV5-6 and TRBJ2-3; D ambiguous. Germline CDR1 SGHDT, CDR2 YYEEEE. This CDR3 has 15 amino acids. Trimming took 3 bases from V and 0 from J, leaving 11 bases between them. The CDR3 DNA reads TGTGCCAGCAGCTCCCCCGGACGGAGCACAGATACGCAGTATTTT. This gives the protein CASSSPGRSTDTQYF.

This clonotype was seen more than once but under ten times. This chain links TRBV29-1 with TRBJ2-5; D might be TRBD2 (5 bases). CDR3 size: 15 residues. Germline lookup yields CDR1 SQVTM and CDR2 ANQGSEA. V was shortened by 5 bases and J by 1 base, with 17 bases between the two germline ends. CDR3 sequence reads: CSVYPAWRSQETQYF. CDR3 DNA sequence: TGCAGCGTTTACCCCGCTTGGAGGTCCCAAGAGACCCAGTACTTC.

This clonotype was counted between two and nine times. The chain joins TRBV12-3 or TRBV12-4 to TRBJ2-7, with TRBD1 identical over 12 bases. The CDR3 is 16 amino acids. V gave up 6 bases and J gave up 5 bases; unmatched junction bases: 11. This chain's CDR3 is CASSYPGQGARNEQYF. In DNA, the CDR3 is TGTGCCAGCAGCTACCCGGGACAGGGGGCCCGAAACGAGCAGTACTTC.

Only a few counts were recorded for this clonotype. The chain joins TRBV7-6 to TRBJ2-7, with D possibly matching TRBD1 (5 bases). Per the germline V gene, CDR1 is SGHVS and CDR2 is FNYEAQ. Trimming took off 3 bases at V and 6 bases at J, with 15 bases between the two ends. The CDR3 extends over 14 amino acids. The CDR3 loop is CASSFESTGPEQYF. CDR3 bases: TGTGCCAGCAGCTTTGAGAGTACAGGTCCCGAGCAGTACTTC.

In this sample, this clonotype turned up many times. This chain joins TRBV6-2 or TRBV6-3 and TRBJ1-5; 9 positions match TRBD1. Germline CDR1 MNHEY, CDR2 SVGEGT. The V gene end was trimmed by 5 bases and the J gene end by 5 bases; junction bases not matched to a gene: 1. The CDR3 extends over 13 amino acids. CDR3 in amino acids: CASSRDRDQPQHF. CDR3 DNA sequence: TGTGCCAGCAGTCGGGACAGGGATCAGCCCCAGCATTTT.

The rearrangement uses TRBV7-8 and TRBJ2-3; a weak D match, TRBD1 (6 bases). V lost 7 bases and J lost 2, with 16 bases in between. Germline CDR1 and CDR2: SGHVS and FQNEAQ. The length of the CDR3 is 15 residues. CDR3 in DNA: TGTGCCAGCATACAGGGAGTCGGGGTCACAGATACGCAGTATTTT. Its protein product is CASIQGVGVTDTQYF. Full variable domain (rest looked up from reference TRBV7-8 and TRBJ2-3): GAGVSQSPRYKVAKRGQDVALRCDPISGHVSLFWYQQALGQGPEFLTYFQNEAQLDKSGLPSDRFFAERPEGSVSTLKIQRTQQEDSAVYLCASIQGVGVTDTQYFGPGTRLTVL.

This clonotype was recorded a few times. This chain joins TRBV15 and TRBJ2-5; D gene ambiguous. Germline CDR1 and CDR2: LNHNV and YYDKDF (reference sequence). Trimming left V 6 bases short and J 4 bases short, with 12 bases between. The CDR3 loop spans 13 amino acids. CDR3 amino acids: CATRNRAIETQYF. DNA for the CDR3: TGTGCCACCAGAAATAGGGCCATAGAGACCCAGTACTTC.